The T cell receptor beta chain described here comes from a study of metastatic and nonmetastatic thyroid tumors. Study-level information: Both malignant and benign thyroid patients supplied peripheral blood and tumor or nodule tissue samples, across which the repertoires of these patients were then compared. Overall study findings and caveats: A significant increase in TCR beta diversity was reportedly seen in malignant thyroid tumors relative to benign nodules, in blood and tumor.

The CDR3 spans 13 residues. Between the trimmed V and J ends, which lost 3 bases and 10 bases, there was a span of 10 bases. No patient had received any treatment before thyroid surgery. This clone was detected ten times or more. Antigen: not known. Methods used by the authors: Clinicopathological groups supplied CDR3 differences that were used to build a distant-metastasis classifier for papillary thyroid cancer. From the PCR reads, TCRdb re-called clones with MiXCR. In this record, the V and J calls reflect TCRdb's handling and not the investigators' own analysis. The sample holds about 92,000 clones; approximately 15% are singletons and the top ten take roughly 4%.

Sequencing used blood. The chain uses TRBV12-3 or TRBV12-4 and TRBJ1-6; TRBD1 might be the D (5 bases). This TCR was recovered from a female donor with papillary thyroid cancer or a benign thyroid nodule (not recorded which). Some clones in this sample may be carry-over from other donors' samples. DNA for the CDR3: TGTGCCAGCAGTTTCACAGGAGGATCACCCCTCCACTTT. Residues: CASSFTGGSPLHF.